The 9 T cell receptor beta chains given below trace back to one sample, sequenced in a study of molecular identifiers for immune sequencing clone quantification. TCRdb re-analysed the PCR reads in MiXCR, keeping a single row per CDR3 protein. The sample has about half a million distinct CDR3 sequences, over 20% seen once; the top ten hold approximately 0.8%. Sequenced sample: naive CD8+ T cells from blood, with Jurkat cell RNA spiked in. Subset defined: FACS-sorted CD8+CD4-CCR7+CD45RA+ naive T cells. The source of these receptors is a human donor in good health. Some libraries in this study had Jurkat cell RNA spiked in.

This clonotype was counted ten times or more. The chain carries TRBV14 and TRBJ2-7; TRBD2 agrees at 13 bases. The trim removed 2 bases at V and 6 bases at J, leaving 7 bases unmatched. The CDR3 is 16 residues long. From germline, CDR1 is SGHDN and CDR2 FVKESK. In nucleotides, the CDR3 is TGTGCCAGCAGCCAACTACTAGCGGGAGGGCCTCCCGAGCAGTACTTC. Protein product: CASSQLLAGGPPEQYF.

For the CDR3, the DNA is TGTGCCAGCAGTCCGAAGGGAGATACGCAGTATTTT. Translating it yields CASSPKGDTQYF. The V call is TRBV6-2 or TRBV6-3, the J call TRBJ2-3; D remains unclear. The CDR3 sequence is 12 residues long. Trimming stripped 5 bases from V and 5 bases from J, with 8 bases between. The germline gives CDR1 MNHEY, CDR2 SVGEGT.

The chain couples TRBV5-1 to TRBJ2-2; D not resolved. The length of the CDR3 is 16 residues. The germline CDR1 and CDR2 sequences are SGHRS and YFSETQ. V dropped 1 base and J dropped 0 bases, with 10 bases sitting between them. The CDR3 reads CASSLYTSANTGELFF. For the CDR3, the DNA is TGCGCCAGCAGCTTGTATACCAGCGCGAACACCGGGGAGCTGTTTTTT. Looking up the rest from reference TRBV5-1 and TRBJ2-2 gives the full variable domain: KAGVTQTPRYLIKTRGQQVTLSCSPISGHRSVSWYQQTPGQGLQFLFEYFSETQRNKGNFPGRFSGRQFSNSRSEMNVSTLELGDSALYLCASSLYTSANTGELFFGEGSRLTVL.

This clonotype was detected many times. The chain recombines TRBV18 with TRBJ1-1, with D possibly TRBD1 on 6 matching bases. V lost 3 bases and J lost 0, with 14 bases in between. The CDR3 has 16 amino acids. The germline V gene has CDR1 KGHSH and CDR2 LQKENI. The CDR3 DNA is TGTGCCAGCTCACCGGGCGGGGGCCTCATGAACACTGAAGCTTTCTTT. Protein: CASSPGGGLMNTEAFF.

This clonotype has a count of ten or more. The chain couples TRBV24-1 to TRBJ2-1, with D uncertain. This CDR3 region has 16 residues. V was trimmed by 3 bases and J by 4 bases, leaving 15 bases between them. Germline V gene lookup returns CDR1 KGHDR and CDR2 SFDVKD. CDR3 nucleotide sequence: TGTGCCACCAGTGATCCTACCACGGATTCTTACAATGAGCAGTTCTTC. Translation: CATSDPTTDSYNEQFF.

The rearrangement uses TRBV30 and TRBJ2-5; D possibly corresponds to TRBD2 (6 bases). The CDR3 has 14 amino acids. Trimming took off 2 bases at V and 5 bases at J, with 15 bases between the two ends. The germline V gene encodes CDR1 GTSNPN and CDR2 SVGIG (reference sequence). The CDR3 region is CAWSPGGLRETQYF. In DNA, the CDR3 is TGTGCCTGGAGTCCTGGGGGACTTCGGGAGACCCAGTACTTC.

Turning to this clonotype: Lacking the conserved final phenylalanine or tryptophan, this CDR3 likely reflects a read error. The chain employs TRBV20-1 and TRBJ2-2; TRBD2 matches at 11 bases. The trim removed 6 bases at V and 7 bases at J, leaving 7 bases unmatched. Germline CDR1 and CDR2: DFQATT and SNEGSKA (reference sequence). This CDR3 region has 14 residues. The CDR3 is CSATLGLAGGELFS. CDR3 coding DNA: TGCAGTGCAACCCTCGGACTAGCGGGCGGGGAGCTGTTTTCT.

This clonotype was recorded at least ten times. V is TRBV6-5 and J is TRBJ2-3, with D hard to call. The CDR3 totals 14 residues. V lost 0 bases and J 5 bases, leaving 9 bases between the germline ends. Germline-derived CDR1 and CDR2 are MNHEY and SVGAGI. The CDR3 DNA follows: TGTGCCAGCAGTTACTCGAAAGGTGGAGATACGCAGTATTTT. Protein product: CASSYSKGGDTQYF.

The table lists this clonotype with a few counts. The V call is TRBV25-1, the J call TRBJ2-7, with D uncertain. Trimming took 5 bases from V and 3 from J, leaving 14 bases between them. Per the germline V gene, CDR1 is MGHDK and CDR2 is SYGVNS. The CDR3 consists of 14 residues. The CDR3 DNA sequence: TGTGCCAGCAGTCCACGGACCGAGAACTACGAGCAGTACTTC. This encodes CASSPRTENYEQYF.